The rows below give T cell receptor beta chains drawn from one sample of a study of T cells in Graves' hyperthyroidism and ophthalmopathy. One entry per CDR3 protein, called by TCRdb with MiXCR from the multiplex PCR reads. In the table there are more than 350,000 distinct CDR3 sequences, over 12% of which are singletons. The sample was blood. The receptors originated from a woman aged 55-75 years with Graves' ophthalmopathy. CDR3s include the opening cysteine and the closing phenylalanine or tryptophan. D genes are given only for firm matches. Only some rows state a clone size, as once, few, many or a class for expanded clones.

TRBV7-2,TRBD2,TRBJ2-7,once,CASSLRGSGGYEQYF,TGTGCCAGCAGCTTACGTGGCTCGGGGGGCTACGAGCAGTACTTC
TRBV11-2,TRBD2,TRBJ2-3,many,CASSPGGPGDTQYF,TGTGCCAGCAGCCCGGGGGGGCCGGGAGATACGCAGTATTTT
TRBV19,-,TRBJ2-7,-,CASSIGDNPYEQYF,TGTGCCAGTAGTATCGGGGACAACCCCTACGAGCAGTACTTC
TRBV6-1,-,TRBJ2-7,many,CASSGGTTDGEQYF,TGTGCCAGCAGTGGGGGGACGACGGATGGGGAGCAGTACTTC
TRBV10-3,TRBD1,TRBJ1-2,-,CAISEFSMTGVPAGYTF,TGTGCCATCAGTGAGTTTTCCATGACAGGGGTGCCAGCTGGCTACACCTTC
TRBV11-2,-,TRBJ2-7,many,CASSLVTRGAYEQYF,TGTGCCAGCAGCTTAGTAACTAGGGGTGCCTACGAGCAGTACTTC
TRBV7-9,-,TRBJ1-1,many,CASPGPWGGDTEAFF,TGTGCCAGCCCTGGTCCCTGGGGGGGAGACACTGAAGCTTTCTTT
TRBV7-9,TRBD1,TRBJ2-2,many,CAYKDRAAGELFF,TGTGCCTACAAGGACAGGGCGGCCGGGGAGCTGTTTTTT
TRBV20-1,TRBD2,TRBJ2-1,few,CSARTPSGRAGNEQFF,TGCAGTGCTCGGACCCCTAGCGGGAGGGCGGGGAATGAGCAGTTCTTC
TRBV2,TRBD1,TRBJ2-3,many,CASRRDRERGDTQYF,TGTGCCAGCAGGAGGGACAGGGAACGCGGGGATACGCAGTATTTT
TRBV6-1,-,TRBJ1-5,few,CASSGRGLYQPQHF,TGTGCCAGCAGTGGCAGAGGGTTGTATCAGCCCCAGCATTTT
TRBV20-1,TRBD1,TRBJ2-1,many,CSARPTGPNEQFF,TGCAGTGCTAGACCGACAGGGCCCAATGAGCAGTTCTTC
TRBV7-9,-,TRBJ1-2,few,CASSFLGGEGYTF,TGTGCCAGCAGTTTTCTGGGGGGTGAAGGCTACACCTTC
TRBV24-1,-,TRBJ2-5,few,CATSVPRTGGEAQYF,TGTGCCACCAGTGTTCCTCGGACAGGAGGGGAGGCCCAGTACTTC
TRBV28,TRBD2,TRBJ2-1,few,CASSSGDWVAGKQFF,TGTGCCAGCAGTTCTGGGGACTGGGTAGCGGGAAAGCAGTTCTTC
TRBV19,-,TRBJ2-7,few,CASSTGAEGAYEQYF,TGTGCCAGTAGTACCGGAGCGGAGGGTGCCTACGAGCAGTACTTC
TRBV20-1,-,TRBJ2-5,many,CSARGGGKQETQYF,TGCAGTGCCAGGGGTGGGGGGAAACAAGAGACCCAGTACTTC
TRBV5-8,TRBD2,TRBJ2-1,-,CASSQGLAGPYNEQFF,TGTGCCAGCAGCCAGGGACTAGCGGGGCCCTACAATGAGCAGTTCTTC
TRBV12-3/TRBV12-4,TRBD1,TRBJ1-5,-,CASRQTGGDQPQHF,TGTGCCAGCAGACAGACAGGGGGGGATCAGCCCCAGCATTTT
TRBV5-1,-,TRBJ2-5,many,CASSFQGHQETQYF,TGCGCCAGCAGCTTCCAGGGCCACCAAGAGACCCAGTACTTC